Listed here are 19 T cell receptor beta chains from one sample, sequenced in a study of cytomegalovirus exposure and HLA in healthy donors. This PCR relied on a set of 60 Vbeta primers and 13 Jbeta primers. Measured with immunoSEQ multiplex PCR; TCRdb has only the in-frame clones, and not every one. This repertoire shows under 200,000 clones, approximately 79% found once; its top ten account for more than 1.5%. Sequenced: PBMCs. These receptors were taken from a human donor in good health.

V gene TRBV6-5 combines with J gene TRBJ1-2, with 8 bases lining up with TRBD1. V lost 5 bases, J lost 4 bases, and 3 bases stayed unmatched. CDR1 and CDR2 from the germline V gene are MNHEY and SVGAGI. This CDR3 comprises 13 residues. The CDR3 coding sequence is TGTGCCAGCAGTGGGACAGGTCCCTATGGCTACACCTTC. Translated: CASSGTGPYGYTF.

The chain uses TRBV5-1 and TRBJ1-1; no reliable D call. Trimming removed 0 bases at V and 0 bases at J, with 6 bases between. The CDR3 is 14 residues long. CDR1 is SGHRS and CDR2 is YFSETQ in the germline V gene. The CDR3 spells CASSLAQVNTEAFF. CDR3 nucleotides: TGCGCCAGCAGCTTGGCTCAGGTGAACACTGAAGCTTTCTTT. Full variable domain (rest looked up from reference TRBV5-1 and TRBJ1-1): KAGVTQTPRYLIKTRGQQVTLSCSPISGHRSVSWYQQTPGQGLQFLFEYFSETQRNKGNFPGRFSGRQFSNSRSEMNVSTLELGDSALYLCASSLAQVNTEAFFGQGTRLTVV.

This chain connects TRBV6-5 to TRBJ2-7; 7 bases are a match to TRBD1. The CDR3 runs to 13 residues. With 6 bases clipped from V and 2 bases from J, the junction kept 4 bases outside the gene matches. Germline V lookup: CDR1 MNHEY, CDR2 SVGAGI. CDR3 in DNA: TGTGCCAGCAGACAGGGGTCAACCTACGAGCAGTACTTC. This codes for CASRQGSTYEQYF.

The chain couples TRBV9 to TRBJ2-7, with D tentatively TRBD2 (7 bases). V was trimmed by 0 bases and J by 4 bases, leaving 20 bases between them. Germline assignment: CDR1 SGDLS and CDR2 YYNGEE. The CDR3 loop spans 17 amino acids. The CDR3: CASSVEGKGGLGYEQYF. The CDR3 bases are TGTGCCAGCAGCGTAGAGGGCAAGGGGGGGCTTGGGTACGAGCAGTACTTC.

The chain has TRBV5-1 and TRBJ1-1, with D possibly being TRBD1 (5 bases). V gave up 2 bases and J gave up 2 bases, with 7 bases separating them. Germline CDR1 reads SGHRS; CDR2 reads YFSETQ. The CDR3 sequence is 13 residues long. DNA of the CDR3: TGCGCCAGCAGCTTACAGGCTAACACTGAAGCTTTCTTT. Residues: CASSLQANTEAFF.

This chain connects TRBV27 to TRBJ1-2, with D maybe TRBD1 (6 bases). V was trimmed by 4 bases and J by 5 bases, leaving 11 bases between them. Germline CDR1 MNHEY, CDR2 SMNVEV (reference sequence). The CDR3 is made up of 13 amino acids. This chain's CDR3 is CASSSGQIYGYTF. In DNA form, the CDR3 reads TGTGCCAGCAGTTCAGGACAGATTTATGGCTACACCTTC.

The V and J genes are TRBV2 and TRBJ2-3, with 11 bases lining up with TRBD2. CDR3 size: 18 residues. V trimming: 8 bases; J trimming: 2 bases; junction bases outside the gene matches: 15. CDR1 is SNHLY and CDR2 is FYNNEI in the germline V gene. CDR3 region: CASSPTLELAGATDTQYF. The CDR3 nucleotides read TGTGCCAGCTCCCCCACGCTGGAACTAGCGGGGGCCACAGATACGCAGTATTTT.

This rearrangement joins TRBV6-5 to TRBJ1-1; D is uncertain. V dropped 7 bases and J dropped 8 bases, with 11 bases sitting between them. From germline, CDR1 is MNHEY and CDR2 SVGAGI. The CDR3 is 11 residues long. CDR3 sequence: CASMIRGEAFF. CDR3 DNA sequence: TGTGCCAGCATGATAAGAGGAGAAGCTTTCTTT.

The chain employs TRBV5-6 and TRBJ2-3; 11 nucleotides align to TRBD2. The V and J ends lost 3 bases and 1 base, in that order; junction bases with no gene match: 1. This CDR3 is 15 amino acids long. Germline V CDR1 and CDR2: SGHDT, YYEEEE. The CDR3 nucleotides are TGTGCCAGCAGCTGGGGACTAGCGGGCACAGATACGCAGTATTTT. Its protein product is CASSWGLAGTDTQYF.

In nucleotides, the CDR3 is TGTGCCACCAGCAGTGCCAGCGGGGCGTATACTGAAGCTTTCTTT. Residues: CATSSASGAYTEAFF. The chain uses TRBV15 and TRBJ1-1, with D perhaps matching TRBD1 (5 bases). The CDR3 has 15 amino acids. Trimming left V 3 bases short and J 5 bases short, with 16 bases between. The germline gives CDR1 LNHNV, CDR2 YYDKDF (reference sequence).

The V and J genes are TRBV9 and TRBJ2-1; TRBD2 agrees at 9 bases. CDR1 is SGDLS and CDR2 is YYNGEE in the germline V gene. The CDR3 loop spans 13 amino acids. V was clipped by 7 bases and J by 8 bases; unmatched bases: 7. CDR3 coding DNA: TGTGCCAGCGGGGGGCCTAGCGGGGATGAGCAGTTCTTC. This translates into CASGGPSGDEQFF.

This sequence joins TRBV9 and TRBJ2-1; maybe TRBD2 (7 bases). This CDR3 is built from 15 residues. The V and J ends lost 4 bases and 0 bases respectively, with 11 bases between them. Germline CDR1 and CDR2: SGDLS and YYNGEE. The CDR3 nucleotides read TGTGCCAGCAGCTCGGGGGGCTCCTCCTACAATGAGCAGTTCTTC. Encoded protein: CASSSGGSSYNEQFF.

The genes are TRBV15 and TRBJ1-1; D may be TRBD1 (5 bases). Trimming pared 8 bases from V and 7 bases from J, leaving 17 bases between. In germline, CDR1 is LNHNV, CDR2 YYDKDF (reference sequence). The CDR3 is made up of 13 amino acids. The CDR3 spells CATGGGVLGEAFF. DNA of the CDR3: TGTGCCACCGGAGGAGGGGTGTTGGGTGAAGCTTTCTTT. The full variable domain, completed using reference TRBV15 and TRBJ1-1, is DAMVIQNPRYQVTQFGKPVTLSCSQTLNHNVMYWYQQKSSQAPKLLFHYYDKDFNNEADTPDNFQSRRPNTSFCFLDIRSPGLGDTAMYLCATGGGVLGEAFFGQGTRLTVV.

The table lists this clone with a few counts. The rearrangement uses TRBV5-6 and TRBJ1-1; D unresolved. Germline lookup yields CDR1 SGHDT and CDR2 YYEEEE. Trimming shortened V by 0 bases and J by 10 bases, and 16 bases separated the two germline ends. This CDR3 has 14 residues. The DNA of the CDR3 is TGTGCCAGCAGCTTGGACGGGGATAGGGTTGGAGCTTTCTTT. Amino acids: CASSLDGDRVGAFF.

The chain's CDR3 is CASSDRGGSPLHF. The DNA of the CDR3 is TGTGCCAGCAGTGACAGGGGAGGTTCACCCCTCCACTTT. The gene calls are TRBV6-4 and TRBJ1-6; D is perhaps TRBD1 (5 bases). The CDR3 is 13 amino acids. The germline V gene has CDR1 MRHNA and CDR2 SNTAGT. V dropped 2 bases and J dropped 9 bases, with 8 bases sitting between them.

The chain carries TRBV4-3 and TRBJ2-3, with a possible D match to TRBD1 (5 bases). The germline V gene has CDR1 LGHNA and CDR2 YSLEER. V lost 4 bases, J lost 7 bases, and 15 bases lay in between. CDR3 size: 14 residues. The CDR3 nucleotides are TGCGCCAGCAGCCTCCAAGGCCCAGGGAATACGCAGTATTTT. As protein: CASSLQGPGNTQYF.

This chain connects TRBV6-5 to TRBJ2-7, with 9 bases identical to TRBD1. CDR3 length equals 14 residues. The germline CDR1 and CDR2 sequences are MNHEY and SVGAGI. The V gene end was trimmed by 6 bases and the J gene end by 5 bases; junction bases not matched to a gene: 8. The CDR3 reads CASRAGTGFHEQYF. In DNA form, the CDR3 reads TGTGCCAGCAGGGCCGGGACAGGGTTCCACGAGCAGTACTTC.

In its sample, this clone was seen a few times. The V call is TRBV6-6, the J call TRBJ1-5, with 7 bases lining up with TRBD1. The CDR3 runs to 14 residues. The junction had 6 bases not matched to a gene; V was cut back by 7 bases and J by 3 bases. Germline V gene lookup returns CDR1 MNHNY and CDR2 SVGAGI (reference sequence). The CDR3 DNA follows: TGTGCCAGCACTACGACAGGGCCCAATCAGCCCCAGCATTTT. As protein: CASTTTGPNQPQHF.

The CDR3 region has the DNA TGTGCCAGCAGCTTGGACAGGGCGAACACCGGGGAGCTGTTTTTT. Protein product: CASSLDRANTGELFF. The J gene is TRBJ2-2, the V gene TRBV7-9, with 8 bases that match TRBD1. After removal of 3 bases from V and 0 bases from J, the junction contained 0 bases not matched to a gene. Looked up from germline, CDR1 is SEHNR and CDR2 is FQNEAQ (reference sequence). This CDR3 region has 15 residues.